The 21 T cell receptor beta chains below come from one sample, sequenced in a study of tumor and adjacent non-tumor tissue in lung cancer. Three rounds of nested PCR, following a modified ARM-PCR protocol, produced the TCRbeta library. In TCRdb, the multiplex PCR reads were re-called with MiXCR into one record per CDR3 protein. The sample includes under 95,000 distinct CDR3 sequences, approximately 57% seen only once; the top ten take 15%. The template was RNA from unsorted bulk tissue. Sequencing was done on a sample of lung tumor tissue. These receptors were taken from a man aged 70 or older with non-small cell lung cancer.

Turning to this clonotype: A much larger clone is a single base away; this may be a read error. This chain connects TRBV13 to TRBJ2-2; possibly TRBD1 for D (6 bases). Germline CDR1 reads PRHDT; CDR2 reads FYEKMQ (reference sequence). V was clipped by 5 bases and J by 7 bases, with 8 bases between them. The CDR3 covers 12 residues. This CDR3 is CASSRGGGELFF. Written as DNA, the CDR3 is TGTGCCAGCAGCCGAGGGGGCGGGGAGCTGTTTTTT.

This clonotype has a handful of counts. The rearrangement joins TRBV28 to TRBJ2-1, with a weak D call TRBD2 (5 bases). The V end lost 7 bases, the J end lost 5 bases, and 18 bases lay between the germline ends. Per germline, CDR1 MDHEN and CDR2 SYDVKM. The length of the CDR3 is 15 residues. The CDR3 DNA follows: TGTGCCAGCAATGAAGGAGGCCTAGACCACAATGAGCAGTTCTTC. Its translation: CASNEGGLDHNEQFF.

In regard to this clonotype: It may be a read error: a sequence one base away is much more abundant. This chain links TRBV10-3 with TRBJ2-6; possibly TRBD1 or TRBD2 for D (5 bases each). Germline CDR1 is ENHRY and CDR2 is SYGVKD. CDR3 length equals 13 residues. The DNA for the CDR3 is TGTGCCGCCGGGACCTCTGGGGCCAACGCCCTGACTTTC. It codes for CAAGTSGANALTF.

This clonotype has just a few counts. This rearrangement joins TRBV20-1 to TRBJ2-1; D may be TRBD1 or TRBD2 (5 bases each). This CDR3 spans 14 amino acids. Trimming took off 6 bases at V and 2 bases at J, with 14 bases between the two ends. CDR1 and CDR2 from the germline V gene are DFQATT and SNEGSKA (reference sequence). The CDR3 DNA reads as TGCAGTGCCACGGGACGCCCAACCTACAATGAGCAGTTCTTC. Its protein is CSATGRPTYNEQFF.

To note about this clonotype: A read error is possible here, since a much larger clone lies one base away. V usage is TRBV20-1 and J usage is TRBJ2-2; unclear D gene. Germline CDR1 is DFQATT and CDR2 is SNEGSKA (reference sequence). CDR3 length: 13 amino acids. This chain's CDR3 is CSDREWGSGELFF. CDR3 in DNA: TGCAGTGATAGAGAATGGGGTTCCGGGGAGCTGTTTTTT.

The rearrangement links TRBV10-2 to TRBJ2-5; 7 bases are a match to TRBD1. Looked up from germline, CDR1 is WSHSY and CDR2 is SAAADI. The ends lost 3 bases at V and 4 bases at J; junction bases unmatched: 5. The CDR3 contains 14 residues. CDR3 sequence reads: CASSERDRPETQYF. In DNA form, the CDR3 reads TGCGCCAGCAGTGAAAGGGACAGACCAGAGACCCAGTACTTC.

This clonotype came up a few times. This chain links TRBV30 with TRBJ2-7; perhaps D is TRBD1 or TRBD2 (6 bases each). V lost 1 base and J lost 5, with 15 bases in between. CDR1 is GTSNPN and CDR2 is SVGIG in the germline V gene (reference sequence). The CDR3 runs to 14 residues. The DNA for the CDR3 is TGTGCCTGGAGTGAGGGGGGTTCGGTCGACGAGCAGTACTTC. Protein sequence: CAWSEGGSVDEQYF.

The V and J genes are TRBV10-2 and TRBJ1-1; 8 positions agree with TRBD1. This CDR3 comprises 15 residues. The germline V gene encodes CDR1 WSHSY and CDR2 SAAADI. V gave up 6 bases and J gave up 1 base; unmatched junction bases: 7. CDR3 sequence: CASRRTGTGNTEAFF. CDR3 DNA: TGCGCCAGCAGACGAACTGGGACAGGGAACACTGAAGCTTTCTTT.

The chain employs TRBV5-6 and TRBJ1-2; 7 bases map to TRBD1. The V gene's germline CDR1 is SGHDT and CDR2 YYEEEE. The CDR3 is 16 amino acids. Losses at the gene ends were 5 bases for V and 8 bases for J; bases not matched to a gene: 18. The CDR3 region is CASRFGTGVQSEGYTF. CDR3 bases: TGTGCCAGCAGATTCGGAACAGGGGTCCAATCGGAAGGCTACACCTTC.

J is TRBJ1-1 and V is TRBV5-6; D is uncertain. Germline loops: CDR1 SGHDT, CDR2 YYEEEE. V lost 2 bases, J lost 11 bases, and 16 bases lay in between. This CDR3 is 13 amino acids long. CDR3 in amino acids: CASSFTVARRAFF. CDR3 sequence (DNA): TGTGCCAGCAGCTTTACAGTGGCCCGGCGCGCTTTCTTT.

A note on this clonotype: Because the CDR3 is missing its conserved closing phenylalanine or tryptophan, this is likely a read error. This chain joins TRBV29-1 and TRBJ2-2; 8 bases agree with TRBD1. Per germline, CDR1 SQVTM and CDR2 ANQGSEA. The trim removed 7 bases at V and 1 base at J, leaving 11 bases unmatched. The CDR3 is 16 residues long. In DNA, the CDR3 is TGCAGCGCCCGACGCACAGGGGGATGGAACACCGGGGAGCTGTTTTAT. This gives the protein CSARRTGGWNTGELFY.

To note about this clonotype: This CDR3 fails to terminate in the conserved phenylalanine or tryptophan, so it likely reflects a read error. V gene TRBV6-2 or TRBV6-3 combines with J gene TRBJ1-2; D call uncertain. The CDR3 runs 13 residues. The V gene lost 7 bases and the J gene lost 8 bases, with 17 bases spanning the gap. Germline lookup yields CDR1 MNHEY and CDR2 SVGEGT. The CDR3 DNA reads TGTGCCAGCAACCAAATTACCCGAGGAGGCTACACCTCC. Translation: CASNQITRGGYTS.

Notes on this clonotype: One end of the junction does not line up with germline, which may come from a read error. The chain is built from TRBV11-2 and TRBJ2-2; tentatively, D is TRBD1 or TRBD2 (5 bases each). Germline V gives CDR1 SGHAT, CDR2 FQNNGV. The CDR3 contains 14 residues. CDR3: CAISSLGPCGELFF. CDR3 coding DNA: TGTGCCATCAGCTCACTGGGACCATGCGGGGAGCTGTTTTTT.

Comment on this clonotype: Germline and junction disagree at one end, which may indicate a read error. The chain carries TRBV5-6 and TRBJ2-7; a possible D gene is TRBD2 (5 bases). The CDR3 is 15 residues long. The germline CDR1 and CDR2 sequences are SGHDT and YYEEEE. The CDR3 region is CVSSFGIASSYGQYF. The CDR3 nucleotides read TGTGTCAGCAGCTTCGGGATAGCGAGCTCCTACGGGCAGTACTTC. Full variable domain (missing parts from reference TRBV5-6 and TRBJ2-7): DAGVTQSPTHLIKTRGQQVTLRCSPKSGHDTVSWYQQALGQGPQFIFQYYEEEERQRGNFPDRFSGHQFPNYSSELNVNALLLGDSALYLCVSSFGIASSYGQYFGPGTRLTVT.

A remark on this clonotype: With a much larger clone just one base away, this may be a read error. The J gene is TRBJ2-5, the V gene TRBV29-1; no reliable D call. V was pared by 8 bases and J by 3 bases, with 19 bases between. Germline CDR1 reads SQVTM; CDR2 reads ANQGSEA. The CDR3 runs 14 residues. The CDR3 here is CSTRCRAIEETQYF. CDR3 DNA: TGCAGCACAAGGTGCCGGGCCATAGAAGAGACCCAGTACTTC.

For this clonotype: An end of the junction differs from the germline gene, which may be a read error. This chain links TRBV2 with TRBJ2-3, with no clear D. The V gene's germline CDR1 is SNHLY and CDR2 FYNNEI. The CDR3 extends over 11 amino acids. This CDR3 reads CASEGIDTQYF. The CDR3 nucleotides are TGTGCCAGCGAAGGGATAGATACACAGTATTTT.

In this sample, this clonotype turned up once. Since the CDR3 does not end with the conserved phenylalanine or tryptophan, this likely comes from a read error. The rearrangement joins TRBV11-2 to TRBJ1-5; weak D call: TRBD1 (6 bases). The germline V gene has CDR1 SGHAT and CDR2 FQNNGV. The CDR3 is made up of 15 amino acids. CDR3 coding DNA: TGTGCCAGCAACTTAGAAGGGGGGGGCAATCAGCCCCAGCATATT. Residues: CASNLEGGGNQPQHI.

The CDR3 nucleotides are TGTGCCTGGAGTCGACTAGCGGGAGAAGAGACCCAGTACTTC. Translated: CAWSRLAGEETQYF. This chain links TRBV30 with TRBJ2-5; 12 bases are shared with TRBD2. CDR1 is GTSNPN, CDR2 SVGIG, per germline (reference sequence). V dropped 2 bases and J dropped 3; count of bases not matched to a gene: 1. The CDR3 runs to 14 residues.

V gene TRBV11-2 combines with J gene TRBJ2-7; 10 bases are a match to TRBD1. CDR3 length: 16 residues. Germline CDR1 reads SGHAT; CDR2 reads FQNNGV. J gave up 10 bases and V 10 bases, and 22 bases lay outside the gene matches. The CDR3, as DNA: TGTGCCAACAAACCTAGTCCAGGGACAGGGGTACGCGATCAGTACTTC. As protein: CANKPSPGTGVRDQYF.

This clonotype was counted at least ten times. The genes are TRBV28 and TRBJ2-7; 10 bases are a match to TRBD1. The V gene's germline CDR1 is MDHEN and CDR2 SYDVKM. The trim removed 5 bases at V and 2 bases at J, leaving 6 bases unmatched. The CDR3 loop spans 15 amino acids. The CDR3: CASSGSGTGAYEQYF. Written as DNA, the CDR3 is TGTGCCAGCAGTGGCTCCGGGACAGGGGCCTACGAGCAGTACTTC.

Comment on this clonotype: A much larger clone differs by one base, so this may be a read error. The V and J genes are TRBV11-2 and TRBJ2-3, with unresolved D. V was pared by 8 bases and J by 5 bases, with 17 bases between. Germline CDR1 and CDR2: SGHAT and FQNNGV. The CDR3 is made up of 14 amino acids. The CDR3 protein is CASGPNSFRDTQYF. CDR3 coding DNA: TGTGCCAGCGGCCCCAACAGTTTCAGAGATACGCAGTATTTT.